The 31 T cell receptor beta chains in this list originate from one sample, sequenced in a study of T cell responses to AZD1222 COVID-19 vaccine. Generated by immunoSEQ multiplex PCR, the TCRdb table keeps only in-frame clones and is missing some. The table records some 120,000 clones, 87% of them present only once. The specimen was peripheral blood, collected on day 0 of AZD1222 vaccination. The source of these receptors is an adult in good health.

The count of this clone is one. The rearrangement joins TRBV27 to TRBJ1-5; D is uncertain. V was shortened by 6 bases and J by 0 bases, with 12 bases between the two germline ends. This CDR3 is 15 amino acids long. CDR1 and CDR2 (germline): MNHEY, SMNVEV (reference sequence). The DNA for the CDR3 is TGTGCCAGCAGGCCTCTGGCTCATAGCAATCAGCCCCAGCATTTT. It specifies CASRPLAHSNQPQHF.

The chain recombines TRBV9 with TRBJ2-1; 8 positions match TRBD2. J lost 8 bases, V lost 5 bases, and 9 bases had no gene match. The CDR3 consists of 14 residues. The germline CDR1 and CDR2 sequences are SGDLS and YYNGEE. CDR3 residues: CASRRGLAGDEQFF. CDR3 sequence (DNA): TGTGCCAGCAGGCGGGGGCTAGCGGGTGATGAGCAGTTCTTC.

CDR3 sequence: CSVESYGNYGYTF. CDR3 bases: TGCAGCGTTGAGAGCTACGGGAACTATGGCTACACCTTC. The genes are TRBV29-1 and TRBJ1-2; unclear D gene. The CDR3 is 13 residues long. Germline lookup yields CDR1 SQVTM and CDR2 ANQGSEA. Trimming took 3 bases from V and 2 from J, leaving 10 bases between them.

This clone appeared a single time. This chain joins TRBV27 and TRBJ1-1; 7 bases match TRBD1. CDR1 MNHEY and CDR2 SMNVEV come from the germline V gene (reference sequence). The CDR3 spans 13 residues. The junction had 4 bases not matched to a gene; V was cut back by 6 bases and J by 3 bases. The CDR3 nucleotides read TGTGCCAGCAGCTACGGACAGGACACTGAAGCTTTCTTT. Its protein is CASSYGQDTEAFF.

CDR3 amino acids: CASSPAGTGYGYTF. Written as DNA, the CDR3 is TGTGCCAGCAGCCCGGCCGGGACAGGATATGGCTACACCTTC. The genes are TRBV3-1 (or the pseudogene TRBV3-2) and TRBJ1-2; 8 positions agree with TRBD1. The V segment lost 4 bases and the J segment 5 bases; nucleotides outside the gene matches: 6. The CDR3 is 14 residues long. The germline CDR1 and CDR2 sequences are LGHDT and YNNKEL (reference sequence).

This clone showed up just once. The V gene is TRBV7-3, the J gene TRBJ2-1; D not certain. The germline gives CDR1 SGHTA, CDR2 FQGTGA. Trimming pared 5 bases from V and 7 bases from J, leaving 9 bases between. This CDR3 contains 12 residues. CDR3 loop: CASSKDHNEQFF. CDR3 DNA sequence: TGTGCCAGCAGCAAAGACCATAATGAGCAGTTCTTC.

V and J are TRBV4-1 and TRBJ1-1; D uncertain. Germline V CDR1 and CDR2: MGHRA, YSYEKL. This CDR3 is 17 amino acids long. V was shortened by 5 bases and J by 3 bases, with 22 bases between the two germline ends. The CDR3 reads CASSALTGRGWDTEAFF. The DNA for the CDR3 is TGCGCCAGCAGCGCCCTAACCGGGCGGGGTTGGGACACTGAAGCTTTCTTT.

The chain carries TRBV6-5 and TRBJ2-2, with D unclear. Germline CDR1 is MNHEY and CDR2 is SVGAGI. The V and J ends lost 2 bases and 4 bases respectively, with 8 bases between them. This CDR3 spans 14 amino acids. As DNA, the CDR3 is TGTGCCAGCAGTTACGGCCGGTTCACCGGGGAGCTGTTTTTT. It translates to CASSYGRFTGELFF.

V gene TRBV7-8 combines with J gene TRBJ1-1; no clear D gene. The germline V gene encodes CDR1 SGHVS and CDR2 FQNEAQ. The CDR3 is made up of 13 amino acids. Trimming pared 1 base from V and 4 bases from J, leaving 7 bases between. CDR3 bases: TGTGCCAGCAGCTTAGTACATGCCACTGAAGCTTTCTTT. It is translated as CASSLVHATEAFF.

CDR3 sequence reads: CASSRLGNANYGYTF. The CDR3 nucleotides are TGTGCCAGCAGCCGACTCGGCAATGCTAACTATGGCTACACCTTC. V gene TRBV5-4 combines with J gene TRBJ1-2; no definite D call. CDR1 is SGHNT, CDR2 YYREEE, per germline (reference sequence). This CDR3 contains 15 residues. V lost 4 bases, J lost 0 bases, and 13 bases lay in between.

CDR3 region: CASSYSQGDNEKLFF. CDR3 DNA: TGTGCCAGCAGTTACTCGCAGGGAGACAATGAAAAACTGTTTTTT. The chain combines TRBV6-6 with TRBJ1-4, with D perhaps matching TRBD1 (5 bases). Trimming removed 0 bases from V and 5 bases from J, with 10 bases in between. The CDR3 is 15 residues long. Per germline, CDR1 MNHNY and CDR2 SVGAGI (reference sequence).

The chain has TRBV7-2 and TRBJ1-5; D unclear. The CDR3 sequence is 13 residues long. Trimming stripped 5 bases from V and 6 bases from J, with 11 bases between. The germline CDR1 and CDR2 sequences are SGHTA and FQGNSA. The CDR3 bases are TGTGCCAGCAGCCCGGACGGAGTTCAGCCCCAGCATTTT. This sequence encodes CASSPDGVQPQHF.

The chain employs TRBV5-6 and TRBJ2-1; D may be TRBD2 (5 bases). From germline, CDR1 is SGHDT and CDR2 YYEEEE. This CDR3 spans 14 amino acids. V was cut by 6 bases and J by 9 bases, with 19 bases left in between. The CDR3 spells CASMEVPPLGEQFF. DNA for the CDR3: TGTGCCAGCATGGAGGTCCCCCCCCTAGGTGAGCAGTTCTTC.

The V call is TRBV30, the J call TRBJ2-7; 7 bases map to TRBD2. The CDR3 has 11 residues. Germline assignment: CDR1 GTSNPN and CDR2 SVGIG (reference sequence). J was trimmed by 3 bases and V by 5 bases; bases with no gene match: 1. The CDR3 coding sequence is TGTGCCTGGTCGGGGGGCTACGAGCAGTACTTC. This sequence encodes CAWSGGYEQYF.

The chain carries TRBV28 and TRBJ2-3; the D gene is possibly TRBD1 (6 bases). V gave up 5 bases and J gave up 1 base, with 10 bases separating them. The CDR3 totals 14 residues. Germline V gene sequence: CDR1 MDHEN, CDR2 SYDVKM. For the CDR3, the DNA is TGTGCCAGCAGTAGGGACACACGCACAGATACGCAGTATTTT. It encodes CASSRDTRTDTQYF.

This rearrangement joins TRBV29-1 to TRBJ1-4; a possible D gene is TRBD1 (6 bases). The germline gives CDR1 SQVTM, CDR2 ANQGSEA. Trimming cost V 5 bases and J 3 bases, with 13 bases left between them. The CDR3 sequence is 14 residues long. The CDR3 bases are TGCAGCGTTCTGGGGGGGGCGGCTAATGAAAAACTGTTTTTT. Amino acids: CSVLGGAANEKLFF.

The chain is built from TRBV14 and TRBJ1-1, with D hard to call. The germline CDR1 and CDR2 sequences are SGHDN and FVKESK. Trimming stripped 5 bases from V and 6 bases from J, with 19 bases between. This CDR3 comprises 15 residues. Here the CDR3 reads CASSSYGVEGAEAFF. For the CDR3, the DNA is TGTGCCAGCAGCTCTTACGGGGTTGAAGGCGCTGAAGCTTTCTTT.

The rearrangement joins TRBV27 to TRBJ1-5; tentative D call: TRBD1 (6 bases). Trimming stripped 5 bases from V and 0 bases from J, with 14 bases between. This CDR3 spans 16 amino acids. Germline CDR1 is MNHEY and CDR2 is SMNVEV (reference sequence). CDR3 sequence (DNA): TGTGCCAGCAGTCCCAAATCAGGGGTTAGCAATCAGCCCCAGCATTTT. This codes for CASSPKSGVSNQPQHF.

V and J are TRBV7-2 and TRBJ1-3; 7 nucleotides agree with TRBD1. Trimming cost V 7 bases and J 0 bases; bases outside gene matches: 9. This CDR3 is built from 16 residues. The V gene's germline CDR1 is SGHTA and CDR2 FQGNSA. For the CDR3, the DNA is TGTGCCAGCACCCAGGCGGGGACAGCCTCTGGAAACACCATATATTTT. Its translation: CASTQAGTASGNTIYF.

This clone has only a few counts. V is TRBV5-4 and J is TRBJ2-7; no clear D. Per the germline V gene, CDR1 is SGHNT and CDR2 is YYREEE (reference sequence). Trimming left V 2 bases short and J 2 bases short, with 14 bases between. The CDR3 is 15 amino acids. As DNA, the CDR3 is TGTGCCAGCAGCTTTGAAGGGAAGGGCACCTACGAGCAGTACTTC. It is translated as CASSFEGKGTYEQYF.

This chain joins TRBV2 and TRBJ1-4; no reliable D call. V was pared by 8 bases and J by 8 bases, with 12 bases between. This CDR3 has 12 residues. Germline CDR1 reads SNHLY; CDR2 reads FYNNEI. CDR3 nucleotides: TGTGCCAGCCGCACCTCCGGGGAAAAACTGTTTTTT. Its translation is CASRTSGEKLFF.

The rearrangement links TRBV28 to TRBJ2-7; possibly TRBD2 for D (6 bases). Germline V gene data show CDR1 as MDHEN and CDR2 as SYDVKM. V lost 3 bases, J lost 2 bases, and 14 bases lay in between. The CDR3 spans 15 residues. The CDR3 DNA follows: TGTGCCAGCAGTTTTGTTGGAGGGGAAGCCTACGAGCAGTACTTC. Amino acid sequence: CASSFVGGEAYEQYF.

The chain links TRBV27 to TRBJ2-7, with 9 bases identical to TRBD2. The V gene's germline CDR1 is MNHEY and CDR2 SMNVEV (reference sequence). This CDR3 is built from 16 residues. V dropped 3 bases and J dropped 6; count of bases not matched to a gene: 12. The CDR3 nucleotides read TGTGCCAGCAGTTTTAGTAGCGGGAGAGGATCTATCGAGCAGTACTTC. Amino acids: CASSFSSGRGSIEQYF.

The chain carries TRBV9 and TRBJ2-3; unclear D gene. Germline V gene data show CDR1 as SGDLS and CDR2 as YYNGEE. This CDR3 is built from 16 residues. Trimming cost V 0 bases and J 5 bases, with 16 bases left between them. The chain's CDR3 is CASSVAMGPGRDTQYF. The CDR3 region has the DNA TGTGCCAGCAGCGTAGCTATGGGCCCCGGTAGAGATACGCAGTATTTT. Together with reference TRBV9 and TRBJ2-3, the CDR3 gives the full variable domain: DSGVTQTPKHLITATGQRVTLRCSPRSGDLSVYWYQQSLDQGLQFLIQYYNGEERAKGNILERFSAQQFPDLHSELNLSSLELGDSALYFCASSVAMGPGRDTQYFGPGTRLTVL.

The chain couples TRBV3-1 (or the pseudogene TRBV3-2) to TRBJ2-7; TRBD2 matches 7 bases. Germline-derived CDR1 and CDR2 are LGHDT and YNNKEL (reference sequence). J lost 3 bases, V lost 0 bases, and 8 bases had no gene match. This CDR3 is built from 16 residues. In nucleotides, the CDR3 is TGTGCCAGCAGCCAAGACCCTAGCGGACTACACTACGAGCAGTACTTC. It is translated as CASSQDPSGLHYEQYF.

The rearrangement joins TRBV28 to TRBJ1-5, with 11 bases lining up with TRBD1. The CDR3 extends over 15 amino acids. The V segment lost 10 bases and the J segment 6 bases; nucleotides outside the gene matches: 11. Germline V CDR1 and CDR2: MDHEN, SYDVKM. The CDR3, as DNA: TGTGCCACCTCCGGGACAGGGGGATATAGTCAGCCCCAGCATTTT. Encoded protein: CATSGTGGYSQPQHF.

This rearrangement joins TRBV2 to TRBJ2-3, with a tentative D call TRBD2 (5 bases). V lost 4 bases, J lost 3 bases, and 11 bases lay in between. Germline CDR1 is SNHLY and CDR2 is FYNNEI. The CDR3 spans 14 residues. The CDR3 nucleotides are TGTGCCAGCAGTGGGGGAGACGGTACAGATACGCAGTATTTT. This translates into CASSGGDGTDTQYF.

The chain uses TRBV19 and TRBJ2-7; the match to TRBD1 covers 9 bases. The CDR3 covers 16 residues. CDR1 and CDR2 (germline): LNHDA, SQIVND (reference sequence). After removal of 8 bases from V and 1 base from J, the junction contained 12 bases not matched to a gene. CDR3 sequence (DNA): TGTGCCAGTGTCCAGAGGCCGGGGACAGGGTCCTACGAGCAGTACTTC. Protein: CASVQRPGTGSYEQYF.

The chain is built from TRBV7-6 and TRBJ2-1, with D possibly matching TRBD2 (5 bases). Per the germline V gene, CDR1 is SGHVS and CDR2 is FNYEAQ. This CDR3 has 15 residues. Trimming cost V 3 bases and J 0 bases, with 9 bases left between them. The CDR3 nucleotides read TGTGCCAGCAGCTTGGCCGGGAACTCCTACAATGAGCAGTTCTTC. This encodes CASSLAGNSYNEQFF.

The rearrangement links TRBV2 to TRBJ1-3; TRBD1 is a possible D gene (6 bases). V lost 6 bases to trimming and J lost 0 bases, with 6 bases between them. This CDR3 is 13 amino acids long. Germline lookup yields CDR1 SNHLY and CDR2 FYNNEI. The CDR3 coding sequence is TGTGCCAGCAGAGGGGGCTCTGGAAACACCATATATTTT. This sequence encodes CASRGGSGNTIYF.

The count of this clone is one. This sequence joins TRBV24-1 and TRBJ2-7; 8 positions agree with TRBD1. V lost 5 bases to trimming and J lost 3 bases; unmatched junction nucleotides: 5. The germline V gene encodes CDR1 KGHDR and CDR2 SFDVKD. The CDR3 runs to 14 residues. The CDR3 spells CATSAPDRDYEQYF. CDR3 nucleotide sequence: TGTGCCACCAGTGCCCCGGACAGGGACTACGAGCAGTACTTC.